A single sample is the source of the 13 T cell receptor beta chains below, sequenced in a study of monozygotic twins with cystic fibrosis. Assay: immunoSEQ multiplex PCR; the TCRdb copy retains only in-frame clones and omits some. The sample lists over 10,000 clones, approximately 85% occurring once. The sequenced sample consisted of blood. These receptors were taken from a man aged 18-30 years with cystic fibrosis.

The rearrangement joins TRBV7-2 to TRBJ1-5, with TRBD1 matching over 7 bases. V was pared by 4 bases and J by 4 bases, with 7 bases of the junction left unmatched. Looked up from germline, CDR1 is SGHTA and CDR2 is FQGNSA. This CDR3 contains 15 residues. DNA for the CDR3: TGTGCCAGCAGCTCCCGACAGGGTAGGAATCAGCCCCAGCATTTT. Translation: CASSSRQGRNQPQHF.

This chain joins TRBV7-9 and TRBJ2-7; 8 nucleotides agree with TRBD2. CDR1 is SEHNR and CDR2 is FQNEAQ in the germline V gene (reference sequence). V gave up 3 bases and J gave up 7 bases; unmatched junction bases: 11. This CDR3 is built from 15 residues. The CDR3 spells CASSFVVGRASEQYF. The CDR3, as DNA: TGTGCCAGCAGCTTTGTGGTCGGGAGGGCGTCAGAGCAGTACTTC.

A single count supports this clone. The chain is built from TRBV5-4 and TRBJ2-1; 14 bases align to TRBD2. CDR1 is SGHNT, CDR2 YYREEE, per germline (reference sequence). J gave up 0 bases and V 3 bases, and 2 bases lay outside the gene matches. CDR3 length equals 17 residues. CDR3 region: CASSSGLAGGSYNEQFF. CDR3 DNA: TGTGCCAGCAGCTCCGGACTAGCGGGGGGCTCCTACAATGAGCAGTTCTTC.

In the case of this clone: It is unclear where the CDR3 begins or ends on the DNA, so no DNA is shown, and the CDR3 is as TCRdb lists it. The chain is built from TRBV1 and TRBJ1-1. TRBV1 is described as a pseudogene. The CDR3 totals 18 residues, both ends included. CDR3 region: CTSSQVVQGVGGGTEAFF.

This chain joins TRBV29-1 and TRBJ2-1; no clear D gene. Germline V gene data show CDR1 as SQVTM and CDR2 as ANQGSEA. This CDR3 spans 16 amino acids. Trimming stripped 4 bases from V and 2 bases from J, with 18 bases between. The CDR3 spells CSVARAEASAYNEQFF. The CDR3 region has the DNA TGCAGCGTTGCAAGGGCTGAGGCGTCAGCCTACAATGAGCAGTTCTTC.

The chain has TRBV4-3 and TRBJ1-2, with D possibly matching TRBD1 (5 bases). Trimming removed 4 bases at V and 4 bases at J, with 13 bases between. The CDR3 runs 14 residues. CDR1 and CDR2 from the germline V gene are LGHNA and YSLEER. CDR3 region: CASSPEGLGYGYTF. Written as DNA, the CDR3 is TGCGCCAGCAGCCCAGAGGGACTGGGCTATGGCTACACCTTC.

The chain carries TRBV30 and TRBJ2-3, with a tentative D call TRBD2 (5 bases). Looked up from germline, CDR1 is GTSNPN and CDR2 is SVGIG (reference sequence). The CDR3 is 13 residues long. Trimming took 1 base from V and 1 from J, leaving 6 bases between them. The CDR3 nucleotides are TGTGCCTGGAGTGACGGGGGCACAGATACGCAGTATTTT. Translating gives CAWSDGGTDTQYF.

The V call is TRBV6-1, the J call TRBJ1-3; no clear D. Germline V gene lookup returns CDR1 MNHNS and CDR2 SASEGT. The CDR3 is 14 residues long. The V and J ends lost 6 bases and 0 bases respectively, with 9 bases between them. CDR3: CASSPNSSGNTIYF. CDR3 sequence (DNA): TGTGCCAGCAGCCCGAATAGCTCTGGAAACACCATATATTTT.

CDR3 DNA sequence: TGTGCCATCCTCTCACCGGGACAGGGGACTGAAGCTTTCTTT. Translating gives CAILSPGQGTEAFF. The rearrangement links TRBV21-1 to TRBJ1-1; the listed D gene, TRBD1, was not tested against the DNA. TRBV21-1 is a recognized pseudogene. This CDR3 has 14 residues.

The chain carries TRBV7-2 and TRBJ1-1, with a tentative D call TRBD1 (5 bases). The germline CDR1 and CDR2 sequences are SGHTA and FQGNSA. V was cut by 1 base and J by 1 base, with 16 bases left in between. The length of the CDR3 is 17 residues. Written as DNA, the CDR3 is TGTGCCAGCAGCTTAGGTGGTAGGGGCCGGTCGAACACTGAAGCTTTCTTT. This codes for CASSLGGRGRSNTEAFF.

The chain has TRBV5-6 and TRBJ2-1; 9 nucleotides line up with TRBD1. Germline CDR1 SGHDT, CDR2 YYEEEE. The CDR3 covers 15 residues. The V and J ends lost 4 bases and 7 bases, in that order; junction bases with no gene match: 9. CDR3 in DNA: TGTGCCAGCAGCCTCAGACAGGGGGTGGTGAATGAGCAGTTCTTC. It encodes CASSLRQGVVNEQFF.

The chain recombines TRBV6-4 with TRBJ2-2; maybe TRBD1 (5 bases). The CDR3 is 13 amino acids. From germline, CDR1 is MRHNA and CDR2 SNTAGT. Trimming took off 2 bases at V and 4 bases at J, with 5 bases between the two ends. The DNA of the CDR3 is TGTGCCAGCAGTGACAGGGGCACCGGGGAGCTGTTTTTT. Protein sequence: CASSDRGTGELFF.

CDR3: CASSTGDRVSDTQYF. The CDR3 DNA reads as TGTGCCAGCAGCACGGGGGACAGGGTCTCAGATACGCAGTATTTT. The chain uses TRBV6-4 and TRBJ2-3; 9 bases match TRBD1. Germline lookup yields CDR1 MRHNA and CDR2 SNTAGT. This CDR3 is 15 amino acids long. V lost 6 bases to trimming and J lost 4 bases; unmatched junction nucleotides: 8.